Listed here are 27 T cell receptor beta chains from one sample, sequenced in a study of regulatory T cells in long-lasting Graves disease (dated by TCRdb to the early 2020s). What the time point label conveys for this sample: newly diagnosed GD, antithyroid drugs for less than 3 months. For both TCR sequencing and RNA sequencing, RNA was extracted from PBMCs using TRIzol. To prepare the library, multiplex PCR was applied. For sequencing, an Illumina HiSeq 4000 was employed. TCR beta libraries were built with iRepertoire HTBI primers and Arm-PCR amplification of CDR3 regions. TCRdb itself trimmed the public reads at Q25 with fastp, ran MiXCR and retained productive beta chains. Rows with one shared CDR3 protein collapse into an entry with the most common genes and DNA. This sample lists roughly 410,000 distinct CDR3 sequences; approximately 16% were detected once. Of the sample, about 7.8% falls within the top ten clones.

These data were likewise used in another study, on T cells in Graves' hyperthyroidism and ophthalmopathy.

The material was peripheral blood mononuclear cells (PBMCs), obtained at new diagnosis, from a patient treated with antithyroid drugs. These receptors were taken from a woman aged 40 to 50 with Graves disease. Donor details come from another sample of the same person, matched by shared clones.

Concerning this clonotype: A much bigger clone sits one base away, suggesting this may be a read error. The rearrangement uses TRBV5-1 and TRBJ2-7, with 7 bases lining up with TRBD1. Unmatched junction bases numbered 9, after V lost 7 bases and J lost 2 bases. This CDR3 region has 14 residues. Germline CDR1 is SGHRS and CDR2 is YFSETQ. CDR3 sequence (DNA): TGCGCCAGCGGCGGCTCCCAGGGGGCCTACGAGCAGTACTTC. Protein product: CASGGSQGAYEQYF.

This clonotype was seen ten or more times. The chain uses TRBV30 and TRBJ1-6; D may be TRBD1 (5 bases). Trimming removed 8 bases at V and 5 bases at J, with 13 bases between. This CDR3 comprises 13 residues. Germline V gene sequence: CDR1 GTSNPN, CDR2 SVGIG (reference sequence). CDR3 nucleotide sequence: TGTGCCCGACGGACGGACAATAATTCACCCCTCCACTTT. It translates to CARRTDNNSPLHF.

V and J are TRBV29-1 and TRBJ1-1; no reliable D call. Germline loops: CDR1 SQVTM, CDR2 ANQGSEA. Trimming pared 1 base from V and 0 bases from J, leaving 9 bases between. CDR3 length: 14 residues. CDR3 in amino acids: CSVEVWGVNTEAFF. The CDR3 region has the DNA TGCAGCGTTGAAGTTTGGGGAGTGAACACTGAAGCTTTCTTT.

V and J are TRBV20-1 and TRBJ2-3; 9 nucleotides line up with TRBD2. V trimming: 5 bases; J trimming: 0 bases; junction bases outside the gene matches: 3. The CDR3 length is 14 residues. Germline V gene lookup returns CDR1 DFQATT and CDR2 SNEGSKA (reference sequence). In DNA, the CDR3 is TGCAGTGCTGTAGGACTAGCGAGCACAGATACGCAGTATTTT. Translation: CSAVGLASTDTQYF.

The rearrangement joins TRBV5-1 to TRBJ2-1; TRBD2 matches at 11 bases. Losses at the gene ends were 5 bases for V and 0 bases for J; bases not matched to a gene: 16. In germline, CDR1 is SGHRS, CDR2 YFSETQ. The CDR3 covers 20 residues. In DNA form, the CDR3 reads TGCGCCAGCAGTTACCGTACGGGACTAGCGGAGATGAGCTCCTACAATGAGCAGTTCTTC. Residues: CASSYRTGLAEMSSYNEQFF.

This clonotype was seen repeatedly, ten times or more. The chain carries TRBV20-1 and TRBJ2-1, with 13 bases fitting TRBD2. The CDR3 is made up of 16 amino acids. The trim removed 0 bases at V and 7 bases at J, leaving 6 bases unmatched. Germline V gene sequence: CDR1 DFQATT, CDR2 SNEGSKA (reference sequence). CDR3 nucleotide sequence: TGCAGTGCTAGAGATCTAGGACTAGCGGGAGTTAATGAGCAGTTCTTC. This codes for CSARDLGLAGVNEQFF.

This clonotype was recorded at least ten times. The chain recombines TRBV18 with TRBJ1-1; 9 nucleotides match TRBD1. Germline V CDR1 and CDR2: KGHSH, LQKENI. The CDR3 sequence is 16 residues long. V dropped 2 bases and J dropped 1; count of bases not matched to a gene: 5. The CDR3 DNA is TGTGCCAGCTCACCAGCCCCGGGACAGGGGAACACTGAAGCTTTCTTT. Protein sequence: CASSPAPGQGNTEAFF.

This clonotype was recorded a few times. The gene calls are TRBV4-3 and TRBJ1-2; D unclear. CDR1 LGHNA and CDR2 YSLEER come from the germline V gene. The ends were cut back, 1 base at V and 1 base at J, with 7 bases in the middle. The CDR3 totals 14 residues. The CDR3 coding sequence is TGCGCCAGCAGCCAAGGTTTGCGTAACTATGGCTACACCTTC. It encodes CASSQGLRNYGYTF.

V and J are TRBV9 and TRBJ2-1; 7 bases align to TRBD1. Unmatched junction bases numbered 7, after V lost 0 bases and J lost 10 bases. Germline values: CDR1 SGDLS, CDR2 YYNGEE. This CDR3 is 14 amino acids long. The CDR3 loop reads CASSVAGTVREQFF. Here the CDR3 DNA reads TGTGCCAGCAGCGTAGCTGGGACAGTAAGAGAGCAGTTCTTC.

This clonotype was seen ten or more times. This chain connects TRBV9 to TRBJ2-1, with D hard to call. The germline V and J ends were trimmed by 4 bases and 5 bases, with 13 bases remaining between them. This CDR3 contains 14 residues. Germline-derived CDR1 and CDR2 are SGDLS and YYNGEE. CDR3: CASSPRVGNNEQFF. The DNA for the CDR3 is TGTGCCAGCAGCCCCCGGGTGGGTAACAATGAGCAGTTCTTC.

In its sample, this clonotype was seen many times. The rearrangement uses TRBV28 and TRBJ1-6; D is perhaps TRBD1 (6 bases). Germline V gives CDR1 MDHEN, CDR2 SYDVKM. The CDR3 runs to 15 residues. The V gene lost 3 bases and the J gene lost 6 bases, with 12 bases spanning the gap. This CDR3 reads CASSFGTNLNSPLHF. CDR3 DNA: TGTGCCAGCAGTTTTGGGACAAACCTTAATTCACCCCTCCACTTT.

This clonotype was seen ten or more times. This chain uses TRBV5-1 with TRBJ1-1; unclear D gene. CDR3 length equals 15 residues. In germline, CDR1 is SGHRS, CDR2 YFSETQ. V was clipped by 2 bases and J by 3 bases, with 14 bases between them. The CDR3 DNA is TGCGCCAGCAGCTTTCAGTCGCAGACATACACTGAAGCTTTCTTT. Translated: CASSFQSQTYTEAFF.

This clonotype was seen many times. The gene calls are TRBV20-1 and TRBJ2-7, with 11 bases lining up with TRBD2. The CDR3 is made up of 17 amino acids. With 5 bases clipped from V and 7 bases from J, the junction kept 19 bases outside the gene matches. CDR1 DFQATT and CDR2 SNEGSKA come from the germline V gene (reference sequence). CDR3 coding DNA: TGCAGTGCTTCAAGGGGAACCGGGACTAGCGGAGTCTTGGAGCAGTACTTC. Translating gives CSASRGTGTSGVLEQYF.

This chain connects TRBV10-2 to TRBJ2-3; 7 bases map to TRBD2. The CDR3 extends over 15 amino acids. Germline trimming cut 3 bases from V and 0 bases from J; bases unmatched to any gene: 3. Germline CDR1 WSHSY, CDR2 SAAADI. The CDR3 region is CASSDLSGSTDTQYF. The CDR3, as DNA: TGCGCCAGCAGTGACCTTAGCGGGAGCACAGATACGCAGTATTTT.

About this clonotype itself: This clone may be a read error of a much larger clone one base away. The J gene is TRBJ2-5, the V gene TRBV20-1, with unresolved D. CDR1 is DFQATT and CDR2 is SNEGSKA in the germline V gene (reference sequence). V dropped 6 bases and J dropped 1 base, with 15 bases sitting between them. CDR3 size: 14 residues. The CDR3 bases are TGCAGTGCCGATAACCATAGCAGCCAAGAGACCCAGTACTTC. Translation gives CSADNHSSQETQYF.

At least ten counts were recorded for this clonotype. The chain has TRBV28 and TRBJ1-2, with unresolved D. The V and J ends lost 5 bases and 6 bases respectively, with 13 bases between them. CDR1 and CDR2 (germline): MDHEN, SYDVKM. The CDR3 runs to 13 residues. The CDR3 DNA reads TGTGCCAGCAGTCCGCCTAATGGCGATGGCTACACCTTC. Translating gives CASSPPNGDGYTF.

This clonotype has ten or more counts. V is TRBV6-1 and J is TRBJ2-1; 10 bases are a match to TRBD1. The CDR3 contains 14 residues. With 7 bases clipped from V and 7 bases from J, the junction kept 7 bases outside the gene matches. Germline CDR1 and CDR2: MNHNS and SASEGT. CDR3 DNA sequence: TGTGCCAGCAATCGGGACAGGGGATGGAATGAGCAGTTCTTC. Translation gives CASNRDRGWNEQFF.

This clonotype was detected many times. The V and J genes are TRBV12-3 or TRBV12-4 and TRBJ1-4; no clear D. With 1 base removed from V and 8 bases from J, the gap between germline ends came to 14 bases. The length of the CDR3 is 15 residues. The CDR3 protein is CASSLEAIVVEKLFF. As DNA, the CDR3 is TGTGCCAGCAGTTTAGAGGCAATAGTGGTCGAAAAACTGTTTTTT.

This clonotype showed up many times. This rearrangement joins TRBV30 to TRBJ1-2; 9 nucleotides agree with TRBD1. Trimming cost V 2 bases and J 6 bases; bases outside gene matches: 4. The CDR3 has 13 amino acids. The germline CDR1 and CDR2 sequences are GTSNPN and SVGIG (reference sequence). The CDR3 coding sequence is TGTGCCTGGAGTACACAGGGGGCCAATGGCTACACCTTC. It is translated as CAWSTQGANGYTF. Together with reference TRBV30 and TRBJ1-2, the CDR3 gives the full variable domain: SQTIHQWPATLVQPVGSPLSLECTVEGTSNPNLYWYRQAAGRGLQLLFYSVGIGQISSEVPQNLSASRPQDRQFILSSKKLLLSDSGFYLCAWSTQGANGYTFGSGTRLTVV.

The chain uses TRBV28 and TRBJ2-7; D is unresolved. The V gene's germline CDR1 is MDHEN and CDR2 SYDVKM. The CDR3 length is 10 residues. V dropped 10 bases and J dropped 4 bases, with 8 bases sitting between them. The CDR3 reads CANGRYEQYF. The CDR3 DNA is TGTGCCAACGGGCGATACGAGCAGTACTTC.

The chain links TRBV28 to TRBJ2-7; D is undetermined. In germline, CDR1 is MDHEN, CDR2 SYDVKM. Trimming cost V 3 bases and J 4 bases, with 10 bases left between them. The CDR3 consists of 13 residues. The CDR3 DNA is TGTGCCAGCAGTTTCCCCTCGACGTACGAGCAGTACTTC. It specifies CASSFPSTYEQYF.

The table lists this clonotype with many counts. CDR3 in amino acids: CATSDPKQTYEQYF. The CDR3 bases are TGTGCCACCAGTGATCCCAAACAAACCTACGAGCAGTACTTC. The chain uses TRBV24-1 and TRBJ2-7; no clear D. Trimming shortened V by 3 bases and J by 2 bases, and 10 bases separated the two germline ends. In germline, CDR1 is KGHDR, CDR2 SFDVKD. The CDR3 contains 14 residues.

This clonotype was detected ten times or more. This rearrangement joins TRBV5-1 to TRBJ2-1, with a weak D call TRBD1 (6 bases). V was trimmed by 0 bases and J by 0 bases, leaving 10 bases between them. CDR3 length: 16 residues. Germline CDR1 SGHRS, CDR2 YFSETQ. This CDR3 is CASSLVQGTSYNEQFF. CDR3 nucleotide sequence: TGCGCCAGCAGCTTGGTACAGGGCACCTCCTACAATGAGCAGTTCTTC.

The sample holds many counts of this clonotype. CDR3 sequence reads: CASRGTSAHWELFF. Here the CDR3 DNA reads TGTGCCAGCAGGGGGACTAGCGCACACTGGGAGCTGTTTTTT. The V gene is TRBV2, the J gene TRBJ2-2; 10 nucleotides match TRBD2. CDR1 SNHLY and CDR2 FYNNEI come from the germline V gene. V shed 6 bases and J 9 bases; nucleotides not matched to a gene: 7. The CDR3 spans 14 residues.

This clonotype showed up many times. The V call is TRBV7-8, the J call TRBJ2-1; possible D gene TRBD2, 6 bases. Trimming stripped 1 base from V and 7 bases from J, with 8 bases between. CDR3 size: 13 residues. The V gene's germline CDR1 is SGHVS and CDR2 FQNEAQ. In nucleotides, the CDR3 is TGTGCCAGCAGCTTAGTAGCGGCAAATGAGCAGTTCTTC. Its translation is CASSLVAANEQFF.

This clonotype was detected ten times or more. J is TRBJ1-1 and V is TRBV5-1; D not resolved. Germline CDR1 SGHRS, CDR2 YFSETQ. The CDR3 loop spans 14 amino acids. Trimming pared 0 bases from V and 1 base from J, leaving 7 bases between. The CDR3 is CASSLVQANTEAFF. CDR3 DNA sequence: TGCGCCAGCAGCTTGGTTCAGGCGAACACTGAAGCTTTCTTT.

This clonotype was detected ten times or more. The rearrangement links TRBV11-2 to TRBJ2-5; D unclear. Between the trimmed V and J ends, which lost 4 bases and 0 bases, there was a span of 12 bases. This CDR3 has 15 amino acids. Germline CDR1 SGHAT, CDR2 FQNNGV. As DNA, the CDR3 is TGTGCCAGCAGCTCAGGCATGGGGTACCAAGAGACCCAGTACTTC. It translates to CASSSGMGYQETQYF. The full variable domain, in which reference TRBV11-2 and TRBJ2-5 provide the parts outside the CDR3, is EAGVAQSPRYKIIEKRQSVAFWCNPISGHATLYWYQQILGQGPKLLIQFQNNGVVDDSQLPKDRFSAERLKGVDSTLKIQPAKLEDSAVYLCASSSGMGYQETQYFGPGTRLLVL.